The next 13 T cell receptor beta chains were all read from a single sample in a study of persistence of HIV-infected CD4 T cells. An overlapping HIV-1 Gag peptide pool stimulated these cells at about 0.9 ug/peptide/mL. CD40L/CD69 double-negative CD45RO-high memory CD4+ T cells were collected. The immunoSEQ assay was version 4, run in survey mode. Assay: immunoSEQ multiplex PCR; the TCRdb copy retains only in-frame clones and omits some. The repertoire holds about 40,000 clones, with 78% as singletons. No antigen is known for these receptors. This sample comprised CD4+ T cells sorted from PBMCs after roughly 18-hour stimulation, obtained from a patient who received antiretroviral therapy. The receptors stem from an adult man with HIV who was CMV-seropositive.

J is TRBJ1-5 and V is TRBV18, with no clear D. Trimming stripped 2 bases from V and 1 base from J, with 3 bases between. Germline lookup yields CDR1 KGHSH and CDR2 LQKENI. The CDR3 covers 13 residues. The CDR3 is CASSPESNQPQHF. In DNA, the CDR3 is TGTGCCAGCTCACCAGAGAGCAATCAGCCCCAGCATTTT.

The DNA for the CDR3 is TGTGCCAGCCAGACAGGCGTGAGCACCTACGAGCAGTACTTC. Its translation: CASQTGVSTYEQYF. The chain joins TRBV7-8 to TRBJ2-7; possibly TRBD1 for D (6 bases). Trimming removed 8 bases at V and 2 bases at J, with 16 bases between. The germline V gene has CDR1 SGHVS and CDR2 FQNEAQ. There are 14 residues in the CDR3.

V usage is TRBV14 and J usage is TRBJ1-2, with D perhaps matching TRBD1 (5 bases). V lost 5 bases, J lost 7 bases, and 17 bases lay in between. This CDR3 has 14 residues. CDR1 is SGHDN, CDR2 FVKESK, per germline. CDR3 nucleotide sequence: TGTGCCAGCAGCTTGCAGGGACCATGGGTTGGCTACACCTTC. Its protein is CASSLQGPWVGYTF.

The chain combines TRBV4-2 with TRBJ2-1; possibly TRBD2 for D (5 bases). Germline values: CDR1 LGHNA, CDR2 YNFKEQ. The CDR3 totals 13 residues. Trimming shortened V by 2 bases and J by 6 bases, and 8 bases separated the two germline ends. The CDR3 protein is CASSQPEGNEQFF. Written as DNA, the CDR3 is TGTGCCAGCAGCCAACCTGAGGGCAATGAGCAGTTCTTC.

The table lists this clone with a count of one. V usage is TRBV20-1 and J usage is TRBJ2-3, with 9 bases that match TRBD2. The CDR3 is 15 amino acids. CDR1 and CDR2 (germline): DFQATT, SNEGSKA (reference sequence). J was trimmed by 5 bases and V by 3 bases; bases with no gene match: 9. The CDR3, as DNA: TGCAGTGCTAGTCAAGGCGGGGGGGCGAAAGATACGCAGTATTTT. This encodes CSASQGGGAKDTQYF.

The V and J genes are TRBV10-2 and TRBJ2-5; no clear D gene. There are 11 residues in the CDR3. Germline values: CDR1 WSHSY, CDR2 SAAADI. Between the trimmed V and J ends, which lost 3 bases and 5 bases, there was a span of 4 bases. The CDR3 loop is CASSDEETQYF. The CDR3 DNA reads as TGCGCCAGCAGTGATGAGGAGACCCAGTACTTC.

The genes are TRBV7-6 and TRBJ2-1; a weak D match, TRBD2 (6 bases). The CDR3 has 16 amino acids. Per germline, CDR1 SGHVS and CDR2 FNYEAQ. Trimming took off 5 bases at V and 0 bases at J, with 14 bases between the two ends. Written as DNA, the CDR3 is TGTGCCAGCAGCCCGGAGGGGCACTACTCCTACAATGAGCAGTTCTTC. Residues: CASSPEGHYSYNEQFF.

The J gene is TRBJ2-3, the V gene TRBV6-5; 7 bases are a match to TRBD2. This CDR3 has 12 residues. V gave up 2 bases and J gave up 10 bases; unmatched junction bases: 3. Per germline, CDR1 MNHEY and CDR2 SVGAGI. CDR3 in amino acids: CASSYRGVAQYF. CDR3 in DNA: TGTGCCAGCAGTTACCGGGGGGTAGCGCAGTATTTT.

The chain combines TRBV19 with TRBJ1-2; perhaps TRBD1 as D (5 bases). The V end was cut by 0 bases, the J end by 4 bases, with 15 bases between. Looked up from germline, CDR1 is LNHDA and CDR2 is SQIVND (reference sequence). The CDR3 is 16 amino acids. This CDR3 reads CASSIDYSRQPYGYTF. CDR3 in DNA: TGTGCCAGTAGTATAGATTATTCCCGACAGCCCTATGGCTACACCTTC.

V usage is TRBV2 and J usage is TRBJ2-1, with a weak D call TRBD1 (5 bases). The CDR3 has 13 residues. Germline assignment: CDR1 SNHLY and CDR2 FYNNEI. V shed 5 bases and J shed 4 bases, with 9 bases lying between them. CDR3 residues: CASSIQGYNEQFF. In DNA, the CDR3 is TGTGCCAGCAGTATCCAGGGTTACAATGAGCAGTTCTTC.

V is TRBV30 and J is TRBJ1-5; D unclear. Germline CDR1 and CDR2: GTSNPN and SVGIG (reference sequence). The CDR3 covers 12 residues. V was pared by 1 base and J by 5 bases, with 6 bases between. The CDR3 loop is CAWSGPYQPQHF. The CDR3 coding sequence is TGTGCCTGGAGTGGCCCGTATCAGCCCCAGCATTTT.

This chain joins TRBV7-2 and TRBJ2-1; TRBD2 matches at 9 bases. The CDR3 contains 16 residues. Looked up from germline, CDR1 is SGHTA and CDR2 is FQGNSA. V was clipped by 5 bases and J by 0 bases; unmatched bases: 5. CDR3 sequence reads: CASSPFSGSSYNEQFF. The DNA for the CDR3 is TGTGCCAGCAGCCCGTTTAGCGGGAGCTCCTACAATGAGCAGTTCTTC. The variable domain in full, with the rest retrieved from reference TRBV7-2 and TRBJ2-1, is GAGVSQSPSNKVTEKGKDVELRCDPISGHTALYWYRQSLGQGLEFLIYFQGNSAPDKSGLPSDRFSAERTGGSVSTLTIQRTQQEDSAVYLCASSPFSGSSYNEQFFGPGTRLTVL.

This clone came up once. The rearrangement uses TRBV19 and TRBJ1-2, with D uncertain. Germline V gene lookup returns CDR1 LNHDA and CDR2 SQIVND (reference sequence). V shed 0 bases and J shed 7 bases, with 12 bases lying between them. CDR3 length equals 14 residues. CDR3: CASSIDPEEGGYTF. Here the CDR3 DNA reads TGTGCCAGTAGTATAGATCCGGAGGAGGGTGGCTACACCTTC. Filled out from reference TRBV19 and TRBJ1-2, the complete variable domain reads DGGITQSPKYLFRKEGQNVTLSCEQNLNHDAMYWYRQDPGQGLRLIYYSQIVNDFQKGDIAEGYSVSREKKESFPLTVTSAQKNPTAFYLCASSIDPEEGGYTFGSGTRLTVV.